This T cell receptor (beta chain) was obtained from a study of CD8 T cells in ankylosing spondylitis. Study-level findings and limits: Typical of ankylosing spondylitis blood, it appeared, was a TCR beta motif of several highly homologous variants. From matched ankylosing spondylitis synovial fluid, disease-linked clones were reportedly recovered at significantly enriched levels. Earlier authors reported some of these motif variants in reactive arthritis synovial fluid and blood.

This clonotype was seen ten or more times. The antigen remains unidentified. TCR beta libraries were made by quantitative 5'-RACE with molecular barcodes. TCRdb analysed the 5' RACE reads with MiXCR anew, one entry per CDR3 protein. The data contain 130,000 or so distinct CDR3 sequences, 11% of them singletons. The origin of this receptor is a female donor with ankylosing spondylitis or in good health (not recorded which). The sample comprised blood, either unsorted or a sorted T cell fraction (not recorded which).

The CDR3 nucleotides read TGTGCCACCCAAAAATGGAGTGAAGCTTTCTTT. This translates into CATQKWSEAFF. This chain joins TRBV24-1 and TRBJ1-1; the D is unclear. V was shortened by 9 bases and J by 7 bases, with 11 bases between the two germline ends. Germline V gives CDR1 KGHDR, CDR2 SFDVKD. CDR3 length: 11 residues.